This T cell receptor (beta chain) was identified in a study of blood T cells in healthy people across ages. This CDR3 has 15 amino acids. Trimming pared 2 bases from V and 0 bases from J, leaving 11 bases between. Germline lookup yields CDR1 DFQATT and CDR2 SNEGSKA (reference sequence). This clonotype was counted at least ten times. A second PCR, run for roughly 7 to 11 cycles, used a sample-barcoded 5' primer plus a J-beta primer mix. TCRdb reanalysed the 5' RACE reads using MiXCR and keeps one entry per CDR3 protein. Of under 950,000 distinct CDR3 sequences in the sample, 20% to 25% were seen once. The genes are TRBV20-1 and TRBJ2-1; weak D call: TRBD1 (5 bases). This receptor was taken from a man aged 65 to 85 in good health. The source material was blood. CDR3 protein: CSARPGSSSYNEQFF. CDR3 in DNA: TGCAGTGCTAGACCAGGGTCGAGCTCCTACAATGAGCAGTTCTTC.